This T cell receptor beta chain came from a study of CD8+CD57+ T cells in acquired aplastic anemia. The CDR3 runs to 14 residues. V lost 5 bases and J lost 2, with 13 bases in between. The germline V gene encodes CDR1 MGHRA and CDR2 YSYEKL. TCR beta VDJ and CDR3 were profiled, and genomic DNA was the template. One entry per CDR3 protein, called by TCRdb with MiXCR from the reads. This sample has 260,000 or so distinct CDR3 sequences, with around 45% found just once. Only patients with CD8+CD57+ cell expansion on flow cytometry were chosen for sequencing. The study, taken as a whole, reports: Patient and control CD8+ Simpson's diversity was not significantly different.

This clonotype was counted between two and nine times. Antigen specificity is unknown. This clonotype originated in a human donor with aplastic anemia. This sequence joins TRBV4-1 and TRBJ2-7; D not resolved. Material for sequencing was sorted CD4+, CD8+, or CD8+CD57+ T cells (not recorded which) from PBMCs. The CDR3, as DNA: TGCGCCAGCAGCTCCAGACCGGGCCCCTACGAGCAGTACTTC. This codes for CASSSRPGPYEQYF.